A single sample gave rise to the 12 T cell receptor beta chains below, sequenced in a study of beta chain features in type 1 diabetes (dated by TCRdb to 2016 to 2018). Broad study findings and their caveats: In all four CD4+ subsets, TCRB CDR3 length was moderately but significantly shorter in type 1 diabetes patients.

Their antigens are not known. Libraries were built with the immunoSEQ multiplex PCR assay. All of the isolated RNA was reverse transcribed with the High Capacity cDNA Reverse Transcription Kit, so expressed TCRB transcripts were sequenced. Entries here come from immuneACCESS through TCRdb and include only in-frame sequences with V and J called. Some clones fail to appear in such tables; in the studies checked, an unresolved V gene covers under half of the shortfall, and the cause of the remainder is unknown. For this sample there are hundreds of thousands of clones; 13% appear just once. Of the sample, 0.022% falls within the top ten clones. The source material was naive CD4+ T cells from blood. What this sample's cell subset or site label stands for: true naive CD4+ T cells. The receptor source for this set is a man aged 18 to 35 with type 1 diabetes.

This clone was observed a handful of times. The CDR3 is CASTHEDAFF. In DNA form, the CDR3 reads TGTGCCAGCACGCACGAGGACGCTTTCTTT. The V call is TRBV7-9, the J call TRBJ1-1; D remains unclear. Looked up from germline, CDR1 is SEHNR and CDR2 is FQNEAQ (reference sequence). The CDR3 extends over 10 amino acids. With 7 bases removed from V and 11 bases from J, the gap between germline ends came to 11 bases.

This clone turned up a few times. The CDR3 nucleotides are TGTGCCAGCAGCGGGCCAGTTTTGAACACCGGGGAGCTGTTTTTT. Protein product: CASSGPVLNTGELFF. The J gene is TRBJ2-2, the V gene TRBV5-4; no firm D call. The CDR3 runs 15 residues. Germline CDR1 reads SGHNT; CDR2 reads YYREEE (reference sequence). Deletions cut 4 bases from V and 1 base from J, with 11 bases between.

Note on this clone: The germline gene is not matched at one end of the junction; a read error may be the cause. The chain combines TRBV7-3 with TRBJ2-1; 7 nucleotides agree with TRBD1. Germline CDR1 SGHTA, CDR2 FQGTGA. This CDR3 comprises 15 residues. In DNA form, the CDR3 reads TGTGCCAGCAGCCCCGGGACAGTCTCTTACAATGGGCAGTTCTTC. Encoded protein: CASSPGTVSYNGQFF.

This clone has a handful of counts. The rearrangement uses TRBV29-1 and TRBJ1-2; possible D gene TRBD1, 5 bases. Trimming removed 5 bases from V and 3 bases from J, with 16 bases in between. From germline, CDR1 is SQVTM and CDR2 ANQGSEA. There are 14 residues in the CDR3. The CDR3 sequence: CSVQVSGGDYGYTF. The CDR3 nucleotides are TGCAGCGTTCAGGTCTCTGGGGGGGACTATGGCTACACCTTC.

This chain joins TRBV6-5 and TRBJ2-1; 8 bases line up with TRBD1. This CDR3 region has 14 residues. The V and J ends lost 6 bases and 2 bases, in that order; junction bases with no gene match: 3. CDR1 is MNHEY and CDR2 is SVGAGI in the germline V gene. This CDR3 reads CASRPDRAYNEQFF. CDR3 in DNA: TGTGCCAGCAGGCCGGACAGGGCCTACAATGAGCAGTTCTTC.

This clone was seen a handful of times. The V and J genes are TRBV5-1 and TRBJ1-1; 7 bases agree with TRBD1. Trimming removed 1 base from V and 8 bases from J; junction bases left unmatched: 5. The CDR3 has 13 residues. Germline-derived CDR1 and CDR2 are SGHRS and YFSETQ. The CDR3 region has the DNA TGCGCCAGCAGCTTGTTGGGACAGCAGGAAGCTTTCTTT. Its protein is CASSLLGQQEAFF.

This rearrangement joins TRBV2 to TRBJ2-2; 10 bases line up with TRBD2. With V trimmed by 8 bases and J by 4 bases, 4 bases remained unmatched. The CDR3 is made up of 14 amino acids. The germline CDR1 and CDR2 sequences are SNHLY and FYNNEI. The CDR3 is CASGTSGITGELFF. In nucleotides, the CDR3 is TGTGCCAGCGGAACTAGCGGGATCACCGGGGAGCTGTTTTTT. Drawing the rest from reference TRBV2 and TRBJ2-2, the complete variable domain is EPEVTQTPSHQVTQMGQEVILRCVPISNHLYFYWYRQILGQKVEFLVSFYNNEISEKSEIFDDQFSVERPDGSNFTLKIRSTKLEDSAMYFCASGTSGITGELFFGEGSRLTVL.

This sequence joins TRBV27 and TRBJ1-5, with D unclear. Trimming pared 3 bases from V and 1 base from J, leaving 10 bases between. This CDR3 region has 15 residues. Germline-derived CDR1 and CDR2 are MNHEY and SMNVEV (reference sequence). This chain's CDR3 is CASSLGSASNQPQHF. DNA for the CDR3: TGTGCCAGCAGTTTGGGGTCCGCAAGCAATCAGCCCCAGCATTTT.

V is TRBV29-1 and J is TRBJ1-1, with 9 bases identical to TRBD1. The CDR3 is made up of 14 amino acids. Per germline, CDR1 SQVTM and CDR2 ANQGSEA. The V and J ends lost 4 bases and 10 bases, in that order; junction bases with no gene match: 13. Here the CDR3 DNA reads TGCAGCGTTGCCAAGGACAGGGGCAAAGGATTAGCTTTCTTT. As protein: CSVAKDRGKGLAFF.

V usage is TRBV6-5 and J usage is TRBJ2-7, with D possibly TRBD1 on 6 matching bases. The germline CDR1 and CDR2 sequences are MNHEY and SVGAGI. V lost 5 bases, J lost 6 bases, and 20 bases lay in between. This CDR3 is built from 15 residues. The CDR3 reads CASSRPGDFRAEQYF. CDR3 in DNA: TGTGCCAGCAGTCGACCAGGGGATTTTCGCGCCGAGCAGTACTTC.

The chain uses TRBV13 and TRBJ2-7, with D perhaps matching TRBD1 (5 bases). Trimming shortened V by 0 bases and J by 2 bases, and 11 bases separated the two germline ends. The CDR3 is 15 amino acids. Germline V lookup: CDR1 PRHDT, CDR2 FYEKMQ (reference sequence). CDR3 DNA sequence: TGTGCCAGCAGCTTAGGCAGGGCATCCACCTACGAGCAGTACTTC. This translates into CASSLGRASTYEQYF.

This clone was recorded a few times. This chain joins TRBV29-1 and TRBJ2-7; 7 bases align to TRBD1. The CDR3 extends over 15 amino acids. V shed 1 base and J 3 bases; nucleotides not matched to a gene: 9. From germline, CDR1 is SQVTM and CDR2 ANQGSEA. The CDR3 protein is CSVEVPGQANYEQYF. The CDR3 nucleotides are TGCAGCGTTGAAGTCCCTGGACAGGCCAACTACGAGCAGTACTTC.